The next 15 T cell receptor beta chains were all read from a single sample in a study of cytomegalovirus exposure and HLA in healthy donors (dated by TCRdb to 2016 to 2017). The library was built by means of the immunoSEQ multiplex PCR assay. A mixture of 60 forward primers for TCR Vbeta segments and 13 reverse primers for TCR Jbeta segments was used in the multiplex PCR. Not all clones reach the TCRdb copy of this immuneACCESS table, which keeps in-frame sequences only. Checked studies attribute under half of the gap to unresolved V genes and leave the rest unexplained. The table for this sample lists about 120,000 clones; more than 80% of them were counted only once. The ten largest clonotypes hold around 8.9% of the sample. Sequencing input: PBMCs. The receptors here all came from a man between 25 and 39 years old in good health and CMV-seropositive.

J is TRBJ2-3 and V is TRBV10-1; 8 nucleotides match TRBD2. Germline-derived CDR1 and CDR2 are WNHNN and SYGVQD (reference sequence). Trimming cost V 7 bases and J 4 bases; bases outside gene matches: 7. The CDR3 runs to 14 residues. This chain's CDR3 is CASNSRGGSDTQYF. CDR3 nucleotide sequence: TGCGCCAGCAATAGTCGGGGGGGGTCAGATACGCAGTATTTT.

V usage is TRBV6-5 and J usage is TRBJ1-5; D is undetermined. Germline assignment: CDR1 MNHEY and CDR2 SVGAGI. V gave up 6 bases and J gave up 0 bases, with 6 bases separating them. This CDR3 is 13 amino acids long. CDR3: CASSEGSNQPQHF. The CDR3 nucleotides are TGTGCCAGCAGCGAGGGTAGCAATCAGCCCCAGCATTTT.

The chain is built from TRBV27 and TRBJ2-4, with 8 nucleotides matching TRBD2. V lost 6 bases and J lost 13; bases outside the gene matches: 14. This CDR3 comprises 14 residues. Germline CDR1 and CDR2: MNHEY and SMNVEV (reference sequence). CDR3 protein: CASSTGGTAAPQYF. The CDR3, as DNA: TGTGCCAGCAGCACGGGAGGGACGGCGGCACCCCAGTACTTC.

V gene TRBV7-8 combines with J gene TRBJ2-7; TRBD2 matches 10 bases. Germline-derived CDR1 and CDR2 are SGHVS and FQNEAQ. There are 15 residues in the CDR3. V trimming: 3 bases; J trimming: 3 bases; junction bases outside the gene matches: 5. The CDR3 DNA reads TGTGCCAGCAGCTTCTCCGGGACTAGCGACTACGAGCAGTACTTC. Residues: CASSFSGTSDYEQYF.

The rearrangement joins TRBV7-2 to TRBJ2-7; D is undetermined. V shed 5 bases and J shed 2 bases, with 16 bases lying between them. Germline V gene lookup returns CDR1 SGHTA and CDR2 FQGNSA. This CDR3 is built from 15 residues. CDR3 nucleotides: TGTGCCAGCAGCCACGACACCCACGCCGCCTACGAGCAGTACTTC. This sequence encodes CASSHDTHAAYEQYF.

The DNA of the CDR3 is TGTGCCAGCAGCTTGGGACAGGCCCTACGCGAACAGTTCTTC. It translates to CASSLGQALREQFF. The J gene is TRBJ2-1, the V gene TRBV5-5; D is perhaps TRBD1 (6 bases). The CDR3 runs 14 residues. Trimming left V 0 bases short and J 13 bases short, with 17 bases between. The V gene's germline CDR1 is SGHKS and CDR2 YYEKEE (reference sequence).

This clone was counted between two and nine times. The chain combines TRBV6-4 with TRBJ2-5; possible D gene TRBD2, 7 bases. Germline V gives CDR1 MRHNA, CDR2 SNTAGT. Trimming cost V 3 bases and J 5 bases, with 16 bases left between them. The CDR3 spans 15 residues. The CDR3 is CASSETTGGGETQYF. The CDR3 region has the DNA TGTGCCAGCAGTGAAACGACCGGCGGGGGCGAGACCCAGTACTTC.

The chain has TRBV19 and TRBJ1-2; D not resolved. The V gene's germline CDR1 is LNHDA and CDR2 SQIVND (reference sequence). This CDR3 has 12 residues. V lost 5 bases to trimming and J lost 2 bases, with 6 bases between them. The CDR3 spells CASSWQNYGYTF. In DNA form, the CDR3 reads TGTGCCAGTAGTTGGCAGAACTATGGCTACACCTTC.

The rearrangement links TRBV7-9 to TRBJ1-1, with D unresolved. V was trimmed by 2 bases and J by 2 bases, leaving 12 bases between them. The V gene's germline CDR1 is SEHNR and CDR2 FQNEAQ (reference sequence). The CDR3 is 15 residues long. Here the CDR3 reads CASSLPPGSNTEAFF. The CDR3 DNA reads as TGTGCCAGCAGCTTACCTCCGGGGTCTAACACTGAAGCTTTCTTT.

This chain uses TRBV19 with TRBJ2-1; 13 bases agree with TRBD2. Germline V gene data show CDR1 as LNHDA and CDR2 as SQIVND (reference sequence). The CDR3 runs to 17 residues. Losses at the gene ends were 5 bases for V and 7 bases for J; bases not matched to a gene: 11. Here the CDR3 DNA reads TGTGCCAGTAGTGTCGAGAGACTAGCGGGGGGCCCTAATGAGCAGTTCTTC. Protein sequence: CASSVERLAGGPNEQFF.

V usage is TRBV25-1 and J usage is TRBJ2-1; TRBD1 aligns across 7 bases. CDR3 size: 17 residues. Germline V CDR1 and CDR2: MGHDK, SYGVNS. Trimming removed 2 bases from V and 2 bases from J; junction bases left unmatched: 9. The CDR3 reads CASSEPLDRPTYNEQFF. The CDR3 region has the DNA TGTGCCAGCAGTGAACCCTTGGACAGGCCAACCTACAATGAGCAGTTCTTC.

The chain employs TRBV6-5 and TRBJ1-4; D unclear. Germline V gene lookup returns CDR1 MNHEY and CDR2 SVGAGI. The V and J ends lost 0 bases and 5 bases respectively, with 7 bases between them. CDR3 length: 14 amino acids. CDR3 nucleotides: TGTGCCAGCAGTTACTCGTCCACAAATGAAAAACTGTTTTTT. Translating it yields CASSYSSTNEKLFF.

The rearrangement links TRBV5-8 to TRBJ1-4; D not resolved. The V gene lost 0 bases and the J gene lost 7 bases, with 10 bases spanning the gap. Germline V gene sequence: CDR1 SGHTS, CDR2 YDEGEE. CDR3 length equals 14 residues. CDR3 in amino acids: CASSLGQDSEKLFF. The CDR3 DNA sequence: TGTGCCAGCAGCTTGGGCCAGGATTCTGAAAAACTGTTTTTT. Full variable domain (missing parts from reference TRBV5-8 and TRBJ1-4): EAGVTQSPTHLIKTRGQQATLRCSPISGHTSVYWYQQALGLGLQFLLWYDEGEERNRGNFPPRFSGRQFPNYSSELNVNALELEDSALYLCASSLGQDSEKLFFGSGTQLSVL.

This chain links TRBV2 with TRBJ2-1, with TRBD2 as a possible D gene (6 bases). There are 14 residues in the CDR3. Germline CDR1 reads SNHLY; CDR2 reads FYNNEI. V lost 6 bases to trimming and J lost 7 bases, with 16 bases between them. CDR3 bases: TGTGCCAGCAGGGGACTCCACCCGCTTAATGAGCAGTTCTTC. Amino acids: CASRGLHPLNEQFF.

The chain is built from TRBV28 and TRBJ1-1; 11 bases align to TRBD1. The CDR3 runs 21 residues. The germline V gene encodes CDR1 MDHEN and CDR2 SYDVKM. Trimming at V came to 3 bases and at J to 0 bases, leaving 18 bases not matched to a gene. The CDR3 reads CASSFWGRLLRDRGLNTEAFF. CDR3 DNA sequence: TGTGCCAGCAGTTTCTGGGGTCGGCTTTTAAGGGACAGGGGGTTGAACACTGAAGCTTTCTTT.